The table lists the clone carrying this T cell receptor (beta chain) with a few counts. In TCRdb, the RT-PCR reads were re-called with MiXCR into one record per CDR3 protein. The data contain 800,000 or so distinct CDR3 sequences, around 20% of them singletons. These data belong to a study of response to subunit inactivated influenza vaccine. The CDR3 has 14 residues. V gave up 2 bases and J gave up 5 bases; unmatched junction bases: 5. Looked up from germline, CDR1 is SGHDT and CDR2 is YYEEEE. Sequenced material: PBMCs from blood, taken less than 6 days after vaccination. The TCR sequence derives from a middle-aged man who received an inactivated influenza vaccine. This chain uses TRBV5-6 with TRBJ2-7; 9 nucleotides agree with TRBD1. The CDR3 spells CASSFDRGIHEQYF. The CDR3 DNA reads TGTGCCAGCAGCTTCGACAGGGGGATCCACGAGCAGTACTTC.